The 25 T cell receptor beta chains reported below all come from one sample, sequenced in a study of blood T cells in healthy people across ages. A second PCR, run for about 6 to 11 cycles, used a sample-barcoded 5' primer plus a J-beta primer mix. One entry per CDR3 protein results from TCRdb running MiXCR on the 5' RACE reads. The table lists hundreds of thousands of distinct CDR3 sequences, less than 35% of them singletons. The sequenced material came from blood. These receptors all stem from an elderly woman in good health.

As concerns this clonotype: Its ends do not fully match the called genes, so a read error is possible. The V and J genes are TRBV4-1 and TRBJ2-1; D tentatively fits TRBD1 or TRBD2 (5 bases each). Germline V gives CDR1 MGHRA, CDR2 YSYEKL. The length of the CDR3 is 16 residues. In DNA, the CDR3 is TGCGCCAGCAGCCAAGCTTGGGGAGAGGGGTACAATGAGCGGTTCTTC. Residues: CASSQAWGEGYNERFF.

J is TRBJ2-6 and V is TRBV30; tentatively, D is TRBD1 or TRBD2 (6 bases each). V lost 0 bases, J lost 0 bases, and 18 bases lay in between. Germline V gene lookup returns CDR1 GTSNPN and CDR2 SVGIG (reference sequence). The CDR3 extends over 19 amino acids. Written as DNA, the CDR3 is TGTGCCTGGAGTGTGAGGGGGGTGCGCCGAGCCTCTGGGGCCAACGTCCTGACTTTC. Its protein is CAWSVRGVRRASGANVLTF. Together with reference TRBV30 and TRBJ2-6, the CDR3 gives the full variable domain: SQTIHQWPATLVQPVGSPLSLECTVEGTSNPNLYWYRQAAGRGLQLLFYSVGIGQISSEVPQNLSASRPQDRQFILSSKKLLLSDSGFYLCAWSVRGVRRASGANVLTFGAGSRLTVL.

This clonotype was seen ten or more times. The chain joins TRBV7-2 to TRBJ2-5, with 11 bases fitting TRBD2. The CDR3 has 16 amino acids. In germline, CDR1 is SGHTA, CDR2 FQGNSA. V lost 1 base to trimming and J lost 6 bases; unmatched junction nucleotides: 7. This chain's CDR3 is CASSLDDSGGAKTQYF. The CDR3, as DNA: TGTGCCAGCAGCTTAGATGATAGCGGGGGGGCAAAGACCCAGTACTTC. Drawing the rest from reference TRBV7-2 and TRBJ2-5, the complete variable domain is GAGVSQSPSNKVTEKGKDVELRCDPISGHTALYWYRQSLGQGLEFLIYFQGNSAPDKSGLPSDRFSAERTGGSVSTLTIQRTQQEDSAVYLCASSLDDSGGAKTQYFGPGTRLLVL.

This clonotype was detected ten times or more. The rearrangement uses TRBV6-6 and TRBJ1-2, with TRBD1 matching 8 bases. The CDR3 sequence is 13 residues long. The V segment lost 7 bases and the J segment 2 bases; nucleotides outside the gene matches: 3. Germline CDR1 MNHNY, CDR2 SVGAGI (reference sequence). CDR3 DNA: TGTGCCAGCAAGGACAGGGCCAACTATGGCTACACCTTC. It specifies CASKDRANYGYTF.

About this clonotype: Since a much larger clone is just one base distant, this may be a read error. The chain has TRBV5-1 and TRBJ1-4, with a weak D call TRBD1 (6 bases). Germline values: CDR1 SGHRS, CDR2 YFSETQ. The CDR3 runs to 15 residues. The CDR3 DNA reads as TGCGCCGGCAGCTTGGGTGGGGGCTGGGATGAAAAACTGTTTTTT. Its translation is CAGSLGGGWDEKLFF.

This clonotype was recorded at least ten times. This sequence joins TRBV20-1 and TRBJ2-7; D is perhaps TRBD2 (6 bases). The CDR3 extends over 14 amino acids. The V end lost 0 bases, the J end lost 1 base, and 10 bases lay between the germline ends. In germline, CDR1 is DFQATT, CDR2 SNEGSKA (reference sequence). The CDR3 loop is CSARDLANSYEQYF. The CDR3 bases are TGCAGTGCTAGAGATCTAGCGAATTCCTACGAGCAGTACTTC.

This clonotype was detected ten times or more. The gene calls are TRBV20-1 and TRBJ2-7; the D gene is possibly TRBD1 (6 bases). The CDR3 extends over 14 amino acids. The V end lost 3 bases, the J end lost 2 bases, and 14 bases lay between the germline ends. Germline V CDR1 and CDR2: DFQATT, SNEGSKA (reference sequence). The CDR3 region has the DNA TGCAGTGCTAGCTCTCAACAGGGAGCCTACGAGCAGTACTTC. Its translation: CSASSQQGAYEQYF.

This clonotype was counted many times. The CDR3 sequence is CSVEEPGLRGNEQFF. The CDR3 DNA follows: TGCAGCGTTGAAGAGCCGGGACTAAGGGGCAATGAGCAGTTCTTC. The V call is TRBV29-1, the J call TRBJ2-1; 7 positions agree with TRBD2. This CDR3 is built from 15 residues. The V and J ends lost 0 bases and 6 bases, in that order; junction bases with no gene match: 8. Germline V lookup: CDR1 SQVTM, CDR2 ANQGSEA.

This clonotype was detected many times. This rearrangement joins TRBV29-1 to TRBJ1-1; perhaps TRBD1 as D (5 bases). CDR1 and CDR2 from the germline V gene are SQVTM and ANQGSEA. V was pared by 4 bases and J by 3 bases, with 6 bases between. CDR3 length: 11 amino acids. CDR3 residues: CSVGQYTEAFF. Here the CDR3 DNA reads TGCAGCGTTGGACAGTACACTGAAGCTTTCTTT.

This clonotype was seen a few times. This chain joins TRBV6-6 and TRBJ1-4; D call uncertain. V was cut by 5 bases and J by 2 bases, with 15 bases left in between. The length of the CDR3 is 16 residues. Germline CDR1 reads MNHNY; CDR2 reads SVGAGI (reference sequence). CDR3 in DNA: TGTGCCAGCAGTCCCCAAGGGTTCGCGACTAATGAAAAACTGTTTTTT. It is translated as CASSPQGFATNEKLFF.

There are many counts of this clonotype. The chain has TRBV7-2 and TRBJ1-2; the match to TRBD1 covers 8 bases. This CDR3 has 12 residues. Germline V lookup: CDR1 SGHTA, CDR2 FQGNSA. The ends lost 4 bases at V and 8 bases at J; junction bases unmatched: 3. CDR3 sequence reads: CASSWDRRGYTF. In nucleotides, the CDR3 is TGTGCCAGCAGCTGGGACAGGAGGGGCTACACCTTC.

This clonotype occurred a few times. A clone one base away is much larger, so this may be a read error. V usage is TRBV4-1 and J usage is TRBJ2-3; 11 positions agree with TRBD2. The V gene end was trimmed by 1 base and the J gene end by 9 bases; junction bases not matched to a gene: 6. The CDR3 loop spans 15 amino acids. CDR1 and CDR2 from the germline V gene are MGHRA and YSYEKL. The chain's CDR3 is CASSQGGSGGDTQYF. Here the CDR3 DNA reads TGCGCCAGCAGCCAAGGAGGTAGCGGGGGGGACACGCAGTATTTT.

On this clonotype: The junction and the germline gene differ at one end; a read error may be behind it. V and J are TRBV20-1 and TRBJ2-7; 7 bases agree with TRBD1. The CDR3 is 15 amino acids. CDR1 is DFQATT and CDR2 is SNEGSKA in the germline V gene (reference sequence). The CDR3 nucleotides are TGCAGTGCCGATCTGGGACAGACAAGCTCCTACAAGCAGTACTTC. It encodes CSADLGQTSSYKQYF.

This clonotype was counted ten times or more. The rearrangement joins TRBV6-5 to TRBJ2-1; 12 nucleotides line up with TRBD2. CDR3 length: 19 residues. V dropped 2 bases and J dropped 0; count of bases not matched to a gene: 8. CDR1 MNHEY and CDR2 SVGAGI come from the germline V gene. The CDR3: CASSYPSSGGARSYNEQFF. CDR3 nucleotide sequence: TGTGCCAGCAGTTACCCCTCTAGCGGGGGGGCCCGCTCCTACAATGAGCAGTTCTTC.

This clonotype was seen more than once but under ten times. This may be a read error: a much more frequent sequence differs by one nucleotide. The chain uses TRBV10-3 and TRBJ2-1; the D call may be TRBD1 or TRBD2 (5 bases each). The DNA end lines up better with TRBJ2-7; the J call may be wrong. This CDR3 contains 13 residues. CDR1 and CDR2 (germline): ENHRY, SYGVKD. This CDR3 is CAIRGPTSNEQYF. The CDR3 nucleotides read TGTGCCATCAGGGGACCGACGTCGAATGAGCAGTACTTC.

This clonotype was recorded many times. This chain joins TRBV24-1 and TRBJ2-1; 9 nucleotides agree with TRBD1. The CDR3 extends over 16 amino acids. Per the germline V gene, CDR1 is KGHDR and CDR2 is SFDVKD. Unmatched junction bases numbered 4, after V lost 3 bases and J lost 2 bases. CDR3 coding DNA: TGTGCCACCAGTGATAGGACAGGGGAGACCTACAATGAGCAGTTCTTC. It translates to CATSDRTGETYNEQFF.

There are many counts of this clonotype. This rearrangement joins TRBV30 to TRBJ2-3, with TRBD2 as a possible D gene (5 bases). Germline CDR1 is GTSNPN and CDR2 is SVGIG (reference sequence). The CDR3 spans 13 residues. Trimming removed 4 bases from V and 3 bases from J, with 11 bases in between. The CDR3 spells CAWTDRGTDTQYF. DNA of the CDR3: TGTGCCTGGACGGACCGGGGAACAGATACGCAGTATTTT.

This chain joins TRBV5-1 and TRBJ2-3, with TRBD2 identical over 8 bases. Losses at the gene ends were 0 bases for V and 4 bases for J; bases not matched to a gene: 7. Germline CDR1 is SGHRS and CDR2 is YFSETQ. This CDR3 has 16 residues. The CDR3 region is CASSLGNGGAADTQYF. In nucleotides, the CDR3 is TGCGCCAGCAGCTTGGGTAACGGGGGGGCCGCAGATACGCAGTATTTT.

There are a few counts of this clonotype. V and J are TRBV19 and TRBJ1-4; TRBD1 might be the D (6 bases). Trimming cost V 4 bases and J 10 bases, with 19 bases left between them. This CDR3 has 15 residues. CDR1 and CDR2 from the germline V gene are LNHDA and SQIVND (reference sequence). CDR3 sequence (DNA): TGTGCCAGTAGTACCAGGACAGCCCCGACCGGAAAACTGTTTTTT. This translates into CASSTRTAPTGKLFF. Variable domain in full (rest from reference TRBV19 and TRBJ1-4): DGGITQSPKYLFRKEGQNVTLSCEQNLNHDAMYWYRQDPGQGLRLIYYSQIVNDFQKGDIAEGYSVSREKKESFPLTVTSAQKNPTAFYLCASSTRTAPTGKLFFGSGTQLSVL.

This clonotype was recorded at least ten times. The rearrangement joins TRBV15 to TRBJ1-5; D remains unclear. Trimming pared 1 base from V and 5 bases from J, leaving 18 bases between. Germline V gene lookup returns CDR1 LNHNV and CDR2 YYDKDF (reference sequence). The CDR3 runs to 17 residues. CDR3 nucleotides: TGTGCCACCAGCAGAGTCCTTGGTACGGCGGTTCATCAGCCCCAGCATTTT. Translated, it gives CATSRVLGTAVHQPQHF.

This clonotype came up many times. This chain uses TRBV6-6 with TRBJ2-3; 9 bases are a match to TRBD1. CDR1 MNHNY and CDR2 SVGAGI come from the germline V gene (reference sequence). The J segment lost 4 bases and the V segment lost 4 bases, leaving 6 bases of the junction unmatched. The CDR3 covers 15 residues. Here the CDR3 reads CASSFGQGYPDTQYF. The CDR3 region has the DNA TGTGCCAGCAGTTTCGGACAGGGGTATCCAGATACGCAGTATTTT.

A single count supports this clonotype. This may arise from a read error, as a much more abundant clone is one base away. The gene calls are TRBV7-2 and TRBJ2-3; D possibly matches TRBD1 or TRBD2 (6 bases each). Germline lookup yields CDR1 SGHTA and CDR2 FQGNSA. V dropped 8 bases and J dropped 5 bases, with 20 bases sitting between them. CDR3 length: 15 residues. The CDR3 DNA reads TGTGCCAGCGCTGACGGAGGGGGGCGAATAGATACGCAGTATTTT. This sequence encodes CASADGGGRIDTQYF.

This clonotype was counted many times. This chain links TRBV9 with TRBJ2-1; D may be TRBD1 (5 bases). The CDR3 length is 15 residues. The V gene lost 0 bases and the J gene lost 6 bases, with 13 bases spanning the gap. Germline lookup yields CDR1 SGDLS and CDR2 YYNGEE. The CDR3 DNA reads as TGTGCCAGCAGCGTAGATTCAGGGTATGGCAATGAGCAGTTCTTC. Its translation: CASSVDSGYGNEQFF.

The CDR3 here is CASSETRHNEQFF. The CDR3 DNA sequence: TGTGCCAGCAGTGAAACGAGGCACAATGAGCAGTTCTTC. J is TRBJ2-1 and V is TRBV6-1, with D unresolved. The length of the CDR3 is 13 residues. The V gene lost 2 bases and the J gene lost 5 bases, with 7 bases spanning the gap. The germline V gene encodes CDR1 MNHNS and CDR2 SASEGT.

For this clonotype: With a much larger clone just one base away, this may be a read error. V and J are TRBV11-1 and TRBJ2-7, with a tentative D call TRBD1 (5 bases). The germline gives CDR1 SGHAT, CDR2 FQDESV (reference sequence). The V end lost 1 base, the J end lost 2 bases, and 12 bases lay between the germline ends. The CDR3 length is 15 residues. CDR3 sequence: CASSLGLDSTYEQYF. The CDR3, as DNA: TGTGCCAGCAGCTTAGGGCTAGACAGCACCTACGAGCAGTACTTC.